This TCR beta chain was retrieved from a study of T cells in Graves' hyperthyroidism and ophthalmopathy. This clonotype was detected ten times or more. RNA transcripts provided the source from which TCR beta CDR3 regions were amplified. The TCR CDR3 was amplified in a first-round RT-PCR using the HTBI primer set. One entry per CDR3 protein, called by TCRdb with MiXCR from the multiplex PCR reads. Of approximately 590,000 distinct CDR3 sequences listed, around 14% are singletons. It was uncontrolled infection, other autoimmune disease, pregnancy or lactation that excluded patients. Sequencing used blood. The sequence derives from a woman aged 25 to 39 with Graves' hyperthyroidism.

The CDR3 nucleotides are TGTGCCAGCAGCTCGAAGAGCAGCGGGGGTACCTACGAGCAGTACTTC. Translation gives CASSSKSSGGTYEQYF. J is TRBJ2-7 and V is TRBV6-1; 8 nucleotides match TRBD2. The V gene end was trimmed by 6 bases and the J gene end by 2 bases; junction bases not matched to a gene: 12. The CDR3 sequence is 16 residues long. The germline CDR1 and CDR2 sequences are MNHNS and SASEGT.